The clone carrying this T cell receptor (beta chain) occurred once. Its antigen is not known. The sample originates from a study of CD8 T cell repertoires and HIV-1 epitope variants. Overall study: Each of Twenty-five Gag and Nef epitope peptides stimulated a separate culture. Whole-study findings and limits: Only beta chains were identified, marking proliferation to antigen, not function.

Libraries were prepared by immunoSEQ multiplex PCR; TCRdb keeps only in-frame clonotypes and omits some of them. The table shows 5,100 or so clones, with about 60% occurring only once. V was cut by 4 bases and J by 2 bases, with 15 bases left in between. This CDR3 has 14 amino acids. Per germline, CDR1 GTSNPN and CDR2 SVGIG (reference sequence). The sample was cultured CD8+ T cells derived from PBMCs. This TCR was sampled from a male donor with HIV. The chain combines TRBV30 with TRBJ2-7; D is unclear. CDR3 sequence: CAWNPLTDAYEQYF. Here the CDR3 DNA reads TGTGCCTGGAACCCTTTGACTGATGCCTACGAGCAGTACTTC.